A single sample gave rise to the 31 T cell receptor beta chains below, sequenced in a study of cytomegalovirus exposure and HLA in healthy donors. The PCR was carried out with 60 Vbeta primers and 13 Jbeta primers. Produced via immunoSEQ multiplex PCR; TCRdb's table is partial and in-frame only. Its clone listing holds approximately 96,000 clones. The sample comprised PBMCs. Receptor source: a girl aged 10-17 years in good health and CMV-seropositive.

This chain joins TRBV15 and TRBJ2-2; 12 nucleotides align to TRBD1. Trimming removed 8 bases from V and 2 bases from J; junction bases left unmatched: 9. The CDR3 extends over 17 amino acids. Per germline, CDR1 LNHNV and CDR2 YYDKDF (reference sequence). CDR3 amino acids: CATGPWGQGANTGELFF. In nucleotides, the CDR3 is TGTGCCACCGGCCCCTGGGGACAGGGGGCAAACACCGGGGAGCTGTTTTTT.

The chain carries TRBV10-3 and TRBJ2-7, with 12 bases aligning to TRBD2. Trimming took 3 bases from V and 2 from J; bases not matched to a gene: 11. The germline V gene encodes CDR1 ENHRY and CDR2 SYGVKD. CDR3 length equals 18 residues. The chain's CDR3 is CAISETVLAGGIPYEQYF. In nucleotides, the CDR3 is TGTGCCATCAGTGAAACCGTACTAGCGGGGGGTATACCCTACGAGCAGTACTTC.

The rearrangement joins TRBV7-9 to TRBJ2-7, with 10 bases aligning to TRBD1. This CDR3 is 15 amino acids long. Germline V CDR1 and CDR2: SEHNR, FQNEAQ (reference sequence). After removal of 0 bases from V and 6 bases from J, the junction contained 5 bases not matched to a gene. For the CDR3, the DNA is TGTGCCAGCAGCTTAGCGGGGACAGGGGCTTCCGAGCAGTACTTC. It translates to CASSLAGTGASEQYF.

This chain connects TRBV7-6 to TRBJ1-1; 7 bases are shared with TRBD1. J was trimmed by 1 base and V by 1 base; bases with no gene match: 6. The germline V gene has CDR1 SGHVS and CDR2 FNYEAQ. The CDR3 loop spans 16 amino acids. The CDR3 reads CASSLVLAGGNTEAFF. Written as DNA, the CDR3 is TGTGCCAGCAGCTTAGTGCTGGCAGGGGGGAACACTGAAGCTTTCTTT.

The chain recombines TRBV7-9 with TRBJ1-5; D remains unclear. Per germline, CDR1 SEHNR and CDR2 FQNEAQ (reference sequence). With 1 base removed from V and 0 bases from J, the gap between germline ends came to 10 bases. The CDR3 sequence is 16 residues long. The CDR3 DNA reads TGTGCCAGCAGCTTAGTGCGTGGACTTAGCAATCAGCCCCAGCATTTT. Residues: CASSLVRGLSNQPQHF.

The genes are TRBV10-3 and TRBJ1-5; a possible D gene is TRBD1 (5 bases). Trimming took off 3 bases at V and 3 bases at J, with 12 bases between the two ends. The CDR3 covers 15 residues. Germline lookup yields CDR1 ENHRY and CDR2 SYGVKD. The CDR3 DNA follows: TGTGCCATCAGTGATGAGGACACCTACAATCAGCCCCAGCATTTT. Protein product: CAISDEDTYNQPQHF.

Regarding this clone: An end of the junction differs from the germline gene, which may be a read error. The CDR3 DNA follows: TGCGCCAGCAGCCAAGACTCAAGCTCCGACAATGAGCAGTTCTTC. This sequence encodes CASSQDSSSDNEQFF. The chain joins TRBV4-1 to TRBJ2-1; unclear D gene. This CDR3 is 15 amino acids long. Germline CDR1 is MGHRA and CDR2 is YSYEKL.

The CDR3 DNA follows: TGTGCCAGCTCACCGACAGGGACTCCCTCTGGAAACACCATATATTTT. Translating gives CASSPTGTPSGNTIYF. V and J are TRBV25-1 and TRBJ1-3; 7 bases are a match to TRBD1. After removal of 8 bases from V and 0 bases from J, the junction contained 10 bases not matched to a gene. The CDR3 contains 16 residues. Germline CDR1 is MGHDK and CDR2 is SYGVNS.

The genes are TRBV19 and TRBJ1-2; D unresolved. This CDR3 is 14 amino acids long. Looked up from germline, CDR1 is LNHDA and CDR2 is SQIVND (reference sequence). With 5 bases removed from V and 3 bases from J, the gap between germline ends came to 13 bases. The CDR3: CASSDIARDYGYTF. CDR3 in DNA: TGTGCCAGTAGTGATATAGCACGGGACTATGGCTACACCTTC.

The J gene is TRBJ1-5, the V gene TRBV4-3; D uncertain. Trimming took 0 bases from V and 3 from J, leaving 9 bases between them. The CDR3 spans 15 residues. From germline, CDR1 is LGHNA and CDR2 YSLEER. The CDR3 sequence is CASSQDFADNQPQHF. In DNA, the CDR3 is TGCGCCAGCAGCCAAGATTTCGCGGACAATCAGCCCCAGCATTTT.

The chain carries TRBV5-6 and TRBJ2-3; no clear D. Trimming took off 1 base at V and 2 bases at J, with 2 bases between the two ends. Germline CDR1 SGHDT, CDR2 YYEEEE. The CDR3 consists of 12 residues. In DNA form, the CDR3 reads TGTGCCAGCAGCTTGTACACAGATACGCAGTATTTT. Translated: CASSLYTDTQYF.

This rearrangement joins TRBV19 to TRBJ1-5, with 9 positions matching TRBD1. The CDR3 length is 18 residues. Trimming took 3 bases from V and 2 from J; bases not matched to a gene: 11. Germline CDR1 reads LNHDA; CDR2 reads SQIVND (reference sequence). In nucleotides, the CDR3 is TGTGCCAGTAGTATTTCCGGGACAGGGAGCGGAGGCAATCAGCCCCAGCATTTT. This translates into CASSISGTGSGGNQPQHF.

The J gene is TRBJ2-3, the V gene TRBV9, with a tentative D call TRBD2 (6 bases). Germline CDR1 reads SGDLS; CDR2 reads YYNGEE. The CDR3 consists of 21 residues. V shed 2 bases and J shed 0 bases, with 28 bases lying between them. The CDR3 loop reads CASSVPSGGTGRSGSTDTQYF. CDR3 sequence (DNA): TGTGCCAGCAGCGTCCCCTCTGGGGGTACGGGGAGGTCGGGTAGCACAGATACGCAGTATTTT.

This chain's CDR3 is CASSQTANTEAFF. CDR3 in DNA: TGTGCCAGCAGCCAGACAGCGAACACTGAAGCTTTCTTT. The chain is built from TRBV7-3 and TRBJ1-1, with D possibly being TRBD1 (5 bases). Germline V lookup: CDR1 SGHTA, CDR2 FQGTGA. The CDR3 sequence is 13 residues long. With 5 bases removed from V and 1 base from J, the gap between germline ends came to 8 bases.

The chain employs TRBV15 and TRBJ2-7; the D gene is possibly TRBD2 (6 bases). Per germline, CDR1 LNHNV and CDR2 YYDKDF (reference sequence). V was trimmed by 3 bases and J by 2 bases, leaving 17 bases between them. This CDR3 has 16 amino acids. The CDR3 spells CATSSAWGVVPYEQYF. The DNA for the CDR3 is TGTGCCACCAGCAGCGCGTGGGGGGTCGTTCCCTACGAGCAGTACTTC.

The genes are TRBV6-1 and TRBJ1-1, with 9 bases matching TRBD1. Per germline, CDR1 MNHNS and CDR2 SASEGT. The CDR3 consists of 14 residues. The V segment lost 7 bases and the J segment 7 bases; nucleotides outside the gene matches: 10. CDR3 residues: CASILTGGSNEAFF. CDR3 bases: TGTGCCAGCATTCTGACAGGGGGTAGTAATGAAGCTTTCTTT.

This chain joins TRBV19 and TRBJ2-2; 8 bases map to TRBD1. Germline V gene lookup returns CDR1 LNHDA and CDR2 SQIVND (reference sequence). The CDR3 spans 14 residues. V trimming: 4 bases; J trimming: 5 bases; junction bases outside the gene matches: 3. CDR3 amino acids: CASSTGGETGELFF. For the CDR3, the DNA is TGTGCCAGTAGTACAGGGGGCGAAACCGGGGAGCTGTTTTTT.

The V and J genes are TRBV2 and TRBJ1-4; D might be TRBD1 (6 bases). The CDR3 length is 16 residues. From germline, CDR1 is SNHLY and CDR2 FYNNEI. V lost 2 bases to trimming and J lost 7 bases, with 17 bases between them. Here the CDR3 DNA reads TGTGCCAGCAGTGAACGTCTGCCAGGGGAAAGTGAAAAACTGTTTTTT. This sequence encodes CASSERLPGESEKLFF.

The chain combines TRBV28 with TRBJ2-7; TRBD1 matches 9 bases. The germline CDR1 and CDR2 sequences are MDHEN and SYDVKM. The V segment lost 5 bases and the J segment 5 bases; nucleotides outside the gene matches: 7. The length of the CDR3 is 14 residues. CDR3 residues: CASSPRQGVNEQYF. The CDR3 DNA sequence: TGTGCCAGCAGTCCGCGACAGGGGGTTAACGAGCAGTACTTC.

The genes are TRBV5-1 and TRBJ2-1; 10 bases line up with TRBD1. The CDR3 is 14 residues long. In germline, CDR1 is SGHRS, CDR2 YFSETQ. V lost 2 bases to trimming and J lost 10 bases; unmatched junction nucleotides: 6. As DNA, the CDR3 is TGCGCCAGCAGCTTTACCGGGACAGGGGAGGAGCAGTTCTTC. Protein sequence: CASSFTGTGEEQFF.

The rearrangement uses TRBV7-9 and TRBJ2-1; TRBD1 aligns across 9 bases. The CDR3 consists of 16 residues. The junction had 5 bases not matched to a gene; V was cut back by 0 bases and J by 5 bases. From germline, CDR1 is SEHNR and CDR2 FQNEAQ (reference sequence). CDR3 sequence (DNA): TGTGCCAGCAGCTTAGCCGGGACAGGGACACACAATGAGCAGTTCTTC. It translates to CASSLAGTGTHNEQFF.

The chain recombines TRBV4-1 with TRBJ2-7; no clear D. Looked up from germline, CDR1 is MGHRA and CDR2 is YSYEKL. V dropped 1 base and J dropped 2 bases, with 12 bases sitting between them. CDR3 length equals 15 residues. CDR3 sequence (DNA): TGCGCCAGCAGCCAAGTTCCTGGCGGCGCCTACGAGCAGTACTTC. Translated, it gives CASSQVPGGAYEQYF.

The V gene is TRBV7-2, the J gene TRBJ2-2; 9 bases fit TRBD1. CDR3 length: 16 amino acids. The ends lost 5 bases at V and 5 bases at J; junction bases unmatched: 9. CDR1 is SGHTA and CDR2 is FQGNSA in the germline V gene. CDR3 sequence: CASSLRGQGGTGELFF. Written as DNA, the CDR3 is TGTGCCAGCAGCCTACGGGGACAGGGCGGAACCGGGGAGCTGTTTTTT.

V is TRBV7-9 and J is TRBJ1-4; perhaps TRBD1 as D (5 bases). Trimming took off 2 bases at V and 3 bases at J, with 13 bases between the two ends. Germline values: CDR1 SEHNR, CDR2 FQNEAQ (reference sequence). The CDR3 totals 16 residues. CDR3 sequence (DNA): TGTGCCAGCAGCTTAAACAGGATGAACCCTAATGAAAAACTGTTTTTT. Its protein is CASSLNRMNPNEKLFF.

The genes are TRBV11-3 and TRBJ1-1; maybe TRBD1 (5 bases). V shed 1 base and J shed 7 bases, with 10 bases lying between them. The germline CDR1 and CDR2 sequences are SGHNT and YENEEA. This CDR3 is built from 13 residues. CDR3 in amino acids: CASSLGRQGEAFF. CDR3 sequence (DNA): TGTGCCAGCAGCTTAGGTCGTCAGGGTGAAGCTTTCTTT.

This chain links TRBV15 with TRBJ1-1; D remains ambiguous. With 3 bases removed from V and 5 bases from J, the gap between germline ends came to 7 bases. This CDR3 is 12 amino acids long. Germline-derived CDR1 and CDR2 are LNHNV and YYDKDF (reference sequence). CDR3 sequence: CATSSRRTEAFF. The CDR3 bases are TGTGCCACCAGCAGTCGGAGAACTGAAGCTTTCTTT.

The chain recombines TRBV9 with TRBJ2-3, with unresolved D. The CDR3 totals 15 residues. V was shortened by 0 bases and J by 1 base, with 9 bases between the two germline ends. The germline V gene has CDR1 SGDLS and CDR2 YYNGEE. CDR3 coding DNA: TGTGCCAGCAGCGTAGACGTAGTGGGCACAGATACGCAGTATTTT. Protein: CASSVDVVGTDTQYF.

This chain joins TRBV27 and TRBJ1-1; 9 positions agree with TRBD1. V dropped 4 bases and J dropped 3; count of bases not matched to a gene: 3. Germline V CDR1 and CDR2: MNHEY, SMNVEV (reference sequence). The CDR3 runs 14 residues. The CDR3 coding sequence is TGTGCCAGCAGTTACGGGACAGGGTACACTGAAGCTTTCTTT. It translates to CASSYGTGYTEAFF.

The chain recombines TRBV18 with TRBJ1-5, with D unclear. The CDR3 is 16 amino acids. Trimming removed 2 bases from V and 7 bases from J, with 18 bases in between. The germline V gene has CDR1 KGHSH and CDR2 LQKENI. The CDR3 here is CASSPNYNELWQPQHF. CDR3 sequence (DNA): TGTGCCAGCTCACCAAACTACAATGAGCTTTGGCAGCCCCAGCATTTT.

In the case of this clone: Other DNA sequences within the sample encode an identical CDR3. The chain has TRBV29-1 and TRBJ2-3; maybe TRBD2 (7 bases). This CDR3 contains 14 residues. The V and J ends lost 7 bases and 6 bases respectively, with 20 bases between them. Germline V lookup: CDR1 SQVTM, CDR2 ANQGSEA. The CDR3 DNA is TGCAGCGCCAGGTCGGGCGGGGGCCCGGATACGCAGTATTTT. This codes for CSARSGGGPDTQYF.

The J gene is TRBJ2-1, the V gene TRBV5-4; 10 bases fit TRBD2. Unmatched junction bases numbered 2, after V lost 2 bases and J lost 3 bases. The CDR3 sequence is 15 residues long. CDR1 and CDR2 from the germline V gene are SGHNT and YYREEE (reference sequence). The chain's CDR3 is CASSFGTSDYNEQFF. CDR3 in DNA: TGTGCCAGCAGCTTCGGGACTAGCGACTACAATGAGCAGTTCTTC.